This T cell receptor beta chain appears in the sequencing data of a study of T-cell memory formation after mild COVID-19. Study summary: Largely donor-specific TCR clusters were found. General study results and limits: Clones shrinking between day 15 and 85 showed a balanced CD4/CD8 split, and those that grew later tilted toward CD4+. Prior to infection, memory already included some responding clones, suggesting cross-reactive memory joined.

TCRdb passed the 5' RACE reads through MiXCR, listing each CDR3 protein once. The repertoire consists of hundreds of thousands of distinct CDR3 sequences, with about 16% occurring once and the leading ten covering 2.1%. V shed 5 bases and J shed 5 bases, with 17 bases lying between them. CDR3 length equals 15 residues. This clonotype was counted only a few times. Its antigen is unidentified. The sequence was obtained from an adult woman who had mild COVID-19 (a few samples of this study predate the infection). Cell type and time point are not known. Source material: PBMCs or a T cell subset sorted from them (not recorded which). This chain uses TRBV12-3 or TRBV12-4 with TRBJ2-3; D is perhaps TRBD1 (6 bases). The CDR3 region is CASSPQGSREDTQYF. The DNA for the CDR3 is TGTGCCAGCAGTCCTCAGGGGTCCCGGGAAGATACGCAGTATTTT.